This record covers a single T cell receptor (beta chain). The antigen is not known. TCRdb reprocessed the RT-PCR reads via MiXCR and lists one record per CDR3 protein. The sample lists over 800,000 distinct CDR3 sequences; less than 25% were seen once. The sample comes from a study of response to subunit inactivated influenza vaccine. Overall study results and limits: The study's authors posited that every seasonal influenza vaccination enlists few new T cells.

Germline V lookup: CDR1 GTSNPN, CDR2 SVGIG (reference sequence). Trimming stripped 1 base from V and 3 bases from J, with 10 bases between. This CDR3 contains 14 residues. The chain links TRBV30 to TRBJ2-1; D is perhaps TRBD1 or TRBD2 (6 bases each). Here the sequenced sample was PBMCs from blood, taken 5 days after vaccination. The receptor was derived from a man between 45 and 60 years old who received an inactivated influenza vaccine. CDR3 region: CAWSAGAFYNEQFF. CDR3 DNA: TGTGCCTGGAGTGCGGGGGCCTTCTACAATGAGCAGTTCTTC.